This is a list of T cell receptor beta chains from one sample in a study of T cells and Merkel cell carcinoma outcomes. Generated by immunoSEQ multiplex PCR, the TCRdb table keeps only in-frame clones and is missing some. The sample yields roughly 16,000 clones, roughly 81% seen once. The sample consisted of tumor tissue from Merkel cell carcinoma. The receptors were gathered from a human donor with Merkel cell carcinoma. Each CDR3 is given with its conserved first and last residue. A D gene is named only where the DNA matches it firmly. Rows give clone size only sometimes, using once, few, many, or a class for an expanded clone.

J gene	clone size	V gene	D gene	CDR3 protein	CDR3 DNA
TRBJ2-7	NA	TRBV10-3	TRBD2	CAISDGLDAYEQYF	TGTGCCATCAGTGATGGACTAGACGCCTACGAGCAGTACTTC
TRBJ2-7	NA	TRBV27	NA	CASSSSPLSSYEQYF	TGTGCCAGCAGTTCCAGTCCGTTGAGCTCCTACGAGCAGTACTTC
TRBJ1-2	NA	TRBV7-2	TRBD1	CASSRRTGTGYTF	TGTGCCAGCAGCCGAAGGACAGGGACTGGCTACACCTTC
TRBJ2-5	once	TRBV7-3	NA	CASSRTGAGSETQYF	TGTGCCAGCAGCCGGACCGGGGCGGGATCAGAGACCCAGTACTTC
TRBJ1-2	NA	TRBV5-1	NA	CASSPTTPNYGYTF	TGCGCCAGCAGCCCGACGACACCTAACTATGGCTACACCTTC
TRBJ2-2	NA	TRBV11-2	TRBD1	CASSHGQGPPRDTGELFF	TGTGCCAGCAGCCACGGACAGGGGCCCCCCCGGGACACCGGGGAGCTGTTTTTT
TRBJ2-3	NA	TRBV4-1	TRBD2	CASSQEKREGSADLADTQYF	TGCGCCAGCAGCCAAGAAAAGCGGGAGGGCTCCGCCGATCTCGCAGATACGCAGTATTTT
TRBJ2-3	NA	TRBV5-1	NA	CASSFKGSSTDTQYF	TGCGCCAGCAGCTTTAAGGGATCTAGCACAGATACGCAGTATTTT
TRBJ1-5	NA	TRBV5-6	TRBD1	CASSFTQGAKRQPQHF	TGTGCCAGCAGCTTTACTCAGGGGGCCAAGCGTCAGCCCCAGCATTTT
TRBJ2-7	few	TRBV27	NA	CASSYDDSSYEQYF	TGTGCCAGCAGTTATGACGATAGCTCCTACGAGCAGTACTTC
TRBJ1-4	NA	TRBV6-1	NA	CASSVAGNEKLFF	TGTGCCAGCAGTGTAGCGGGGAACGAAAAACTGTTTTTT
TRBJ2-3	once	TRBV19	NA	CASTPPEIDTQYF	TGTGCCAGTACCCCTCCGGAGATCGATACGCAGTATTTT
TRBJ2-2	NA	TRBV5-6	NA	CASSRGLRTGELFF	TGTGCCAGCAGCAGGGGACTGCGCACCGGGGAGCTGTTTTTT
TRBJ2-1	NA	TRBV6-4	NA	CASSADGNNEQFF	TGTGCCAGCAGTGCAGACGGGAACAATGAGCAGTTCTTC
TRBJ1-1	NA	TRBV2	NA	CASTWEPNTEAFF	TGTGCCAGCACTTGGGAGCCGAACACTGAAGCTTTCTTT
TRBJ2-1	NA	TRBV7-6	NA	CASSLRLEGEQFF	TGTGCCAGCAGCTTACGACTAGAGGGCGAGCAGTTCTTC
TRBJ2-3	NA	TRBV28	TRBD2	CASSARTSGKISDTQYF	TGTGCCAGCAGTGCCAGGACTAGCGGGAAAATCTCAGATACGCAGTATTTT
TRBJ1-1	NA	TRBV7-6	TRBD1	CASSAQGGNTEAFF	TGTGCCAGCAGCGCACAGGGGGGGAACACTGAAGCTTTCTTT
TRBJ1-5	few	TRBV7-2	NA	CASSLSTDQPQHF	TGTGCCAGCAGCTTGTCGACCGATCAGCCCCAGCATTTT
TRBJ1-2	NA	TRBV5-6	TRBD1	CASSAGQGLQSFYGYTF	TGTGCCAGCAGCGCCGGACAGGGCCTCCAATCCTTCTATGGCTACACCTTC
TRBJ2-3	NA	TRBV5-6	NA	CASSLAGQDTQYF	TGTGCCAGCAGCTTGGCGGGACAAGATACGCAGTATTTT
TRBJ1-2	NA	TRBV5-4	NA	CASSSEGGLYGYTF	TGTGCCAGCAGCTCCGAAGGGGGGCTGTATGGCTACACCTTC
TRBJ2-3	once	TRBV7-6	NA	CASSSRSGADTQYF	TGTGCCAGCAGCTCCCGGTCGGGAGCGGATACGCAGTATTTT
TRBJ2-1	few	TRBV9	NA	CASSGNEQFF	TGTGCCAGTAGCGGCAATGAGCAGTTCTTC
TRBJ1-3	NA	TRBV6-1	NA	CAVPIPTGNTIYF	TGTGCCGTCCCCATACCGACTGGAAACACCATATATTTT
TRBJ1-6	NA	TRBV2	NA	CASSRESSYNSPLHF	TGTGCCAGCAGCCGGGAGAGCTCCTATAATTCACCCCTCCACTTT
TRBJ1-5	NA	TRBV28	TRBD1	CASSWPGQGPPQHF	TGTGCCAGCAGTTGGCCGGGACAGGGTCCGCCCCAGCATTTT
TRBJ1-4	NA	TRBV29-1	NA	CSVVTANEKLFF	TGCAGCGTTGTGACGGCTAATGAAAAACTGTTTTTT
TRBJ1-2	NA	TRBV10-3	NA	CAITGNEGGYTF	TGTGCCATCACTGGGAACGAGGGGGGCTACACCTTC
TRBJ2-7	NA	TRBV13	TRBD2	CASSLSPGTSGRAYEQYF	TGTGCCAGCAGCCTAAGTCCCGGGACTAGCGGGAGGGCCTACGAGCAGTACTTC
TRBJ2-5	NA	TRBV7-9	TRBD1	CASIPTGGLETQYF	TGTGCCAGCATTCCGACAGGGGGTTTAGAGACCCAGTACTTC
TRBJ2-1	NA	TRBV27	TRBD2	CASSPGGRSEQFF	TGTGCCAGCAGTCCGGGGGGAAGGAGTGAGCAGTTCTTC
TRBJ1-1	once	TRBV11-2	NA	CASSLAGANTEAFF	TGTGCCAGCAGCTTAGCAGGGGCGAACACTGAAGCTTTCTTT
TRBJ1-1	NA	TRBV6-1	TRBD1	CASTSPGTVNTEAFF	TGTGCCAGTACGAGTCCCGGGACAGTGAACACTGAAGCTTTCTTT
TRBJ2-7	NA	TRBV6-6	NA	CASNYSTDEQYF	TGTGCCAGCAATTACTCAACGGACGAACAGTACTTC
TRBJ1-4	NA	TRBV5-1	TRBD1	CASSPQGGETNEKLFF	TGCGCCAGCAGCCCGCAGGGGGGTGAAACTAATGAAAAACTGTTTTTT
TRBJ1-4	few	TRBV28	NA	CASSLTGGRSKSEKLFF	TGTGCCAGCAGTTTAACGGGGGGGCGCAGCAAGAGTGAAAAACTGTTTTTT
TRBJ1-1	NA	TRBV7-8	NA	CASSPRGGLYTEAFF	TGTGCCAGCAGCCCCCGGGGAGGGCTCTACACTGAAGCTTTCTTT
TRBJ1-6	NA	TRBV18	TRBD1	CASSSGTDNSPLHF	TGTGCCAGCTCGTCCGGGACAGATAATTCACCCCTCCACTTT
TRBJ1-5	NA	TRBV10-1	TRBD1	CASSRDRGQPQHF	TGCGCCAGCAGTCGGGACAGGGGTCAGCCCCAGCATTTT
TRBJ1-1	once	TRBV18	NA	CASSPRTVMDTEAFF	TGTGCCAGCTCACCCCGCACAGTCATGGACACTGAAGCTTTCTTT
TRBJ1-4	NA	TRBV6-5	NA	CASSYGEVWANEKLFF	TGTGCCAGCAGTTACGGGGAGGTATGGGCTAATGAAAAACTGTTTTTT
TRBJ2-5	NA	TRBV6-6	TRBD2	CASSYVVAGNWGTQYF	TGTGCCAGCAGTTACGTGGTAGCGGGAAACTGGGGGACCCAGTACTTC
TRBJ1-4	NA	TRBV2	NA	CAVRTWANEKLFF	TGTGCCGTAAGGACATGGGCTAATGAAAAACTGTTTTTT
TRBJ1-3	NA	TRBV19	TRBD1	CASRTGEVGNTIYF	TGTGCCAGTAGAACAGGGGAAGTTGGAAACACCATATATTTT
TRBJ2-5	NA	TRBV29-1	TRBD2	CSVADSGGKETQYF	TGCAGCGTGGCGGATAGCGGGGGCAAAGAGACCCAGTACTTC
TRBJ1-3	few	TRBV9	NA	CASSAEGGNTIYF	TGTGCCAGCAGCGCCGAGGGGGGAAACACCATATATTTT
TRBJ2-7	NA	TRBV2	NA	CASSELYEQYF	TGTGCCAGCAGTGAATTGTACGAGCAGTACTTC
TRBJ2-7	NA	TRBV28	TRBD1	CASSQGQGAHEQYF	TGTGCCAGCTCTCAGGGACAGGGGGCCCACGAGCAGTACTTC
TRBJ2-7	NA	TRBV5-1	TRBD2	CASSLERGYKQYF	TGCGCCAGCAGCTTGGAGCGGGGCTACAAGCAGTACTTC
TRBJ2-3	NA	TRBV11-3	TRBD2	CASSLVGGRTDTQYF	TGTGCCAGCAGCTTGGTTGGCGGGAGGACAGATACGCAGTATTTT
TRBJ1-2	NA	TRBV5-4	NA	CASSLEGPYGYTF	TGTGCCAGCAGCTTGGAAGGGCCCTATGGCTACACCTTC
TRBJ2-1	NA	TRBV19	NA	CASSIGGVRSSTYEQFF	TGTGCCAGTAGTATAGGGGGGGTGAGATCTAGTACTTATGAGCAGTTCTTC
TRBJ2-1	NA	TRBV30	NA	CAWSHGSSYNEQFF	TGTGCCTGGAGTCACGGGAGCTCCTACAATGAGCAGTTCTTC